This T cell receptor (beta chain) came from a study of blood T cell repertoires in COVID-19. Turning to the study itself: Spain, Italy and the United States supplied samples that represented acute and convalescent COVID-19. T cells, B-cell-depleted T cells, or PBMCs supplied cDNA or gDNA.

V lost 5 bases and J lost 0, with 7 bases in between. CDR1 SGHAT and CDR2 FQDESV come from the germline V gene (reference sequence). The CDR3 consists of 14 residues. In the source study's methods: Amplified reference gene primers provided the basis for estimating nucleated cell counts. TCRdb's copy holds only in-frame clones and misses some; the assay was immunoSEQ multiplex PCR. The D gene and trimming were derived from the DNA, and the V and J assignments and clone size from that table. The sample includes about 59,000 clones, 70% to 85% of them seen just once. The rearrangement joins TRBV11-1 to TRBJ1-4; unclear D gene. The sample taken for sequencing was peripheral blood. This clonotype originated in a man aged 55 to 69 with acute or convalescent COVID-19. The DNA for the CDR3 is TGTGCCAGCAGCCCCGGGACAACTAATGAAAAACTGTTTTTT. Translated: CASSPGTTNEKLFF.